This TCR beta chain stems from a study of beta chain features in type 1 diabetes. The study's findings and limits: Significant though moderate, a shortening of TCRB CDR3s appeared in all four CD4+ subsets of Type 1 diabetes patients.

The sequenced template was cDNA made from the entire isolated RNA. The data were produced by immunoSEQ multiplex PCR, yet TCRdb's version contains in-frame clones alone and is incomplete. Counted here are about 900,000 clones, roughly 17% occurring once; the ten biggest clones make up 0.023%. This clone appeared a few times. Its antigen is undetermined. CDR3 length equals 14 residues. V gave up 5 bases and J gave up 0 bases; unmatched junction bases: 1. Germline V lookup: CDR1 KGHSH, CDR2 LQKENI. The receptor was isolated from a woman aged 18-29 years in good health. The sequenced sample was naive CD4+ T cells from blood. The rearrangement links TRBV18 to TRBJ2-1; 7 positions agree with TRBD2. This CDR3 is CASSTSVSYNEQFF. For the CDR3, the DNA is TGTGCCAGCTCAACTAGCGTCTCCTACAATGAGCAGTTCTTC.